Shown below are 16 T cell receptor beta chains from a single sample sequenced in a study of response to subunit inactivated influenza vaccine (dated 2018 in TCRdb). The method was RT-PCR. Instrument used: Illumina HiSeq 2500. TCRdb redid the processing of the public reads, applying fastp at Q25 and MiXCR, and retained in-frame beta chains. Here each entry gathers all rows of one CDR3 protein and keeps the most common genes and DNA. Counted in this sample were around 520,000 distinct CDR3 sequences; roughly 25% of them appeared once. The top ten hold 1.5% to 2% of the sample. The sequenced sample was CD4+ T cells sorted from PBMCs, obtained 5 days after vaccination. The origin of the receptors is a man aged 45 to 65 who received an inactivated influenza vaccine. Donor details come from another sample of the same person, matched by shared clones.

The CDR3 nucleotides read TGCGCCAGCAGCCAGGGACGGACGAGCTCCTACGAGCAGTACTTC. Its protein is CASSQGRTSSYEQYF. The rearrangement links TRBV4-3 to TRBJ2-7, with D perhaps being TRBD1 or TRBD2 (5 bases each). Germline V gene data show CDR1 as LGHNA and CDR2 as YSLEER. V lost 3 bases to trimming and J lost 0 bases, with 12 bases between them. The length of the CDR3 is 15 residues.

This rearrangement joins TRBV3-1 to TRBJ2-1, with 7 bases matching TRBD1. With V trimmed by 0 bases and J by 4 bases, 6 bases remained unmatched. In germline, CDR1 is LGHDT, CDR2 YNNKEL (reference sequence). CDR3 size: 16 residues. The CDR3 bases are TGTGCCAGCAGCCAAGATCACAGGGGCGCTTACAATGAGCAGTTCTTC. Amino acid sequence: CASSQDHRGAYNEQFF.

CDR3 in DNA: TGTGCCAGCAGTTACTCTTATCGCCGGACTGGAGGGGTAGATGGCTACACCTTC. Translating gives CASSYSYRRTGGVDGYTF. The genes are TRBV6-5 and TRBJ1-2; a possible D gene is TRBD1 (5 bases). This CDR3 is 18 amino acids long. The germline gives CDR1 MNHEY, CDR2 SVGAGI. Trimming cost V 0 bases and J 6 bases, with 23 bases left between them.

This clonotype came up a few times. V is TRBV7-2 and J is TRBJ2-1; 9 bases fit TRBD2. With V trimmed by 5 bases and J by 4 bases, 12 bases remained unmatched. Germline CDR1 reads SGHTA; CDR2 reads FQGNSA. CDR3 length: 17 residues. In nucleotides, the CDR3 is TGTGCCAGCAGCAATCGCTATCTGGCGGGAGGGTACAATGAGCAGTTCTTC. Translating it yields CASSNRYLAGGYNEQFF.

This clonotype has just a few counts. This sequence joins TRBV20-1 and TRBJ2-7; 8 bases are shared with TRBD1. This CDR3 is 14 amino acids long. V was pared by 6 bases and J by 0 bases, with 7 bases of the junction left unmatched. CDR1 is DFQATT and CDR2 is SNEGSKA in the germline V gene (reference sequence). The CDR3 bases are TGCAGTGCAACGGGACAGGTGAGCTCCTACGAGCAGTACTTC. Its protein is CSATGQVSSYEQYF.

The chain carries TRBV20-1 and TRBJ2-5; unclear D gene. The CDR3 is 12 residues long. V was cut by 3 bases and J by 5 bases, with 10 bases left in between. Looked up from germline, CDR1 is DFQATT and CDR2 is SNEGSKA (reference sequence). The chain's CDR3 is CSARAPSETQYF. DNA of the CDR3: TGCAGTGCTAGGGCCCCATCCGAGACCCAGTACTTC.

This clonotype was seen only a few times. CDR3 sequence reads: CSAGTRWGAQYF. In DNA, the CDR3 is TGCAGTGCAGGGACCAGATGGGGGGCTCAGTACTTC. The chain is built from TRBV20-1 and TRBJ2-4, with D tentatively TRBD1 or TRBD2 (6 bases each). The CDR3 contains 12 residues. V dropped 6 bases and J dropped 12 bases, with 18 bases sitting between them. The germline CDR1 and CDR2 sequences are DFQATT and SNEGSKA (reference sequence).

This clonotype has more than one count but fewer than ten. V gene TRBV7-8 combines with J gene TRBJ1-1; D not certain. Per germline, CDR1 SGHVS and CDR2 FQNEAQ. V shed 7 bases and J shed 4 bases, with 13 bases lying between them. This CDR3 spans 13 amino acids. CDR3 protein: CASKGGMVTEAFF. The DNA of the CDR3 is TGTGCCAGCAAGGGAGGGATGGTCACTGAAGCTTTCTTT.

This chain connects TRBV20-1 to TRBJ1-5; 8 bases are a match to TRBD1. The CDR3 is 15 amino acids. Looked up from germline, CDR1 is DFQATT and CDR2 is SNEGSKA (reference sequence). V lost 3 bases to trimming and J lost 8 bases; unmatched junction nucleotides: 12. CDR3 coding DNA: TGCAGTGCTAGGCCGGCAGGGGGCTCGGAAAAGCCCCAGCATTTT. Its translation is CSARPAGGSEKPQHF.

V gene TRBV7-2 combines with J gene TRBJ2-7; D unclear. V gave up 4 bases and J gave up 3 bases, with 13 bases separating them. CDR3 length equals 14 residues. The germline V gene has CDR1 SGHTA and CDR2 FQGNSA. The CDR3 spells CASSSDLLFYEQYF. The CDR3 region has the DNA TGTGCCAGCAGCTCGGACCTCCTCTTCTACGAGCAGTACTTC.

The chain combines TRBV7-9 with TRBJ1-2; D remains unclear. The CDR3 sequence is 13 residues long. Germline V gene sequence: CDR1 SEHNR, CDR2 FQNEAQ (reference sequence). The V end lost 2 bases, the J end lost 4 bases, and 8 bases lay between the germline ends. CDR3 nucleotide sequence: TGTGCCAGCAGCTTACAACAGTTCTATGGCTACACCTTC. This gives the protein CASSLQQFYGYTF.

A few counts support this clonotype. This chain uses TRBV20-1 with TRBJ2-3; the D call may be TRBD1 or TRBD2 (6 bases each). Germline-derived CDR1 and CDR2 are DFQATT and SNEGSKA (reference sequence). CDR3 length: 15 residues. V gave up 3 bases and J gave up 2 bases, with 15 bases separating them. The CDR3: CSASRGGSHTDTQYF. In DNA form, the CDR3 reads TGCAGTGCTAGTAGAGGGGGGTCCCACACAGATACGCAGTATTTT.

The CDR3, as DNA: TGTGCCAGCTCCCCCCTGGGACTAGCGGGAAGCAATGAGCAGTTCTTC. Translating gives CASSPLGLAGSNEQFF. The chain couples TRBV6-4 to TRBJ2-1; 13 positions match TRBD2. The CDR3 extends over 16 amino acids. Germline lookup yields CDR1 MRHNA and CDR2 SNTAGT. J lost 6 bases, V lost 8 bases, and 10 bases had no gene match.

The chain joins TRBV7-2 to TRBJ1-2, with no clear D. From germline, CDR1 is SGHTA and CDR2 FQGNSA. V lost 5 bases and J 3 bases, leaving 13 bases between the germline ends. The CDR3 runs to 14 residues. The CDR3 nucleotides are TGTGCCAGCAGCGCAGGAGGACCATACTATGGCTACACCTTC. Its protein product is CASSAGGPYYGYTF.

CDR3 loop: CSVDTGSSGNTIYF. Here the CDR3 DNA reads TGCAGCGTTGATACGGGGAGCTCTGGAAACACCATATATTTT. The chain employs TRBV29-1 and TRBJ1-3; D gene ambiguous. Germline-derived CDR1 and CDR2 are SQVTM and ANQGSEA. This CDR3 region has 14 residues. Trimming cost V 3 bases and J 0 bases, with 9 bases left between them.

This clonotype was counted only a few times. The chain is built from TRBV6-1 and TRBJ1-6; 8 nucleotides line up with TRBD1. The CDR3 contains 16 residues. The trim removed 6 bases at V and 3 bases at J, leaving 7 bases unmatched. Germline lookup yields CDR1 MNHNS and CDR2 SASEGT. The CDR3 reads CASSRKGQVYNSPLHF. CDR3 sequence (DNA): TGTGCCAGCAGCAGAAAGGGACAGGTCTATAATTCACCCCTCCACTTT.